Reported below is one T cell receptor (beta chain). These data originate in a study of CD8 T cells in Susac syndrome. Blood CD8+ and CD4+ T cells underwent high-throughput TCR beta sequencing. Negative isolation was applied to CD8+ and CD4+ T cells, and FACS enrichment was applied to TEMRA cells. RNA, at roughly 0.5 to 1 ug, was reverse transcribed with random hexamers. TCRdb itself ran the immunoSEQ multiplex PCR reads through MiXCR, one entry per CDR3 protein. The sample includes some 200,000 distinct CDR3 sequences, roughly 96% of them seen just once. Trimming left V 10 bases short and J 0 bases short, with 10 bases between. The germline V gene encodes CDR1 SGHDN and CDR2 FVKESK. This CDR3 is 13 amino acids long.

This TCR came from a human donor with multiple sclerosis. The sample was CD4+ T cells from PBMCs. The gene calls are TRBV14 and TRBJ2-1, with a possible D match to TRBD1 (5 bases). CDR3 in amino acids: CATDRGSYNEQFF. The DNA of the CDR3 is TGTGCCACCGACAGAGGCTCCTACAATGAGCAGTTCTTC.